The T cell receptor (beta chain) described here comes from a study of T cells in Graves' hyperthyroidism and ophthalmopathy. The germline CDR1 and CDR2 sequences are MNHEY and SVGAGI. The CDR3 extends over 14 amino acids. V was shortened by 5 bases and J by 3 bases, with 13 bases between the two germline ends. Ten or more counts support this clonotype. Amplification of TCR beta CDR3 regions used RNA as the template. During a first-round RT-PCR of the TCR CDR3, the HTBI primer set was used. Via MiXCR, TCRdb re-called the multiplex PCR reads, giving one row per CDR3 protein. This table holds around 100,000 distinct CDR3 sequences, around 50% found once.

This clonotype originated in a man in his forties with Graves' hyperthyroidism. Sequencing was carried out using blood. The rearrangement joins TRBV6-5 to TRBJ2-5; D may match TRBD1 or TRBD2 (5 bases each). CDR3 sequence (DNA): TGTGCCAGCAGTCCCTCAAGGGACGAAGAGACCCAGTACTTC. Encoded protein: CASSPSRDEETQYF.